This T cell receptor beta chain was documented in a study of breast tumors, draining lymph nodes, adjacent tissues. The sample holds a few counts of this clonotype. The antigen remains undetermined. In germline, CDR1 is SGHNT, CDR2 YENEEA. J gave up 3 bases and V 5 bases, and 8 bases lay outside the gene matches. CDR3 size: 15 residues. TCRdb itself ran the multiplex PCR reads through MiXCR, one entry per CDR3 protein. This sample yields 66,000 or so distinct CDR3 sequences, of which roughly two fifths are seen a single time; approximately 9.1% belongs to the top ten. The study, taken as a whole, reports: The lymph node origin of tumor T cells was framed as consistent with a hypothesis, not demonstrated. Tumor and nontumor repertoires were significantly more similar in luminal-like than in basal-like breast cancer. Findings are consistent with lymph node origin and intratumoral expansion of most tumor T cells. Tumors had less TCR diversity than lymph nodes, more than nontumor tissue.

The TCR comes from a female donor with breast cancer. Some clones in this sample may be carry-over from other donors' samples. V is TRBV11-3 and J is TRBJ1-1; 8 nucleotides match TRBD1. Sequenced: breast tumor tissue. As DNA, the CDR3 is TGTGCCAGCAGCCTATGGACAGGGTGGGACACTGAAGCTTTCTTT. Its protein product is CASSLWTGWDTEAFF.